The 32 T cell receptor beta chains presented below share a single source sample, sequenced in a study of blood T cell repertoires in COVID-19. Libraries were prepared by immunoSEQ multiplex PCR; TCRdb keeps only in-frame clonotypes and omits some of them. The sample has some 64,000 clones, under 85% seen once. Source material: peripheral blood. The receptors stem from a woman aged 80 or over with active or convalescent COVID-19.

This clone appeared a few times. V is TRBV2 and J is TRBJ2-6; possible D gene TRBD2, 6 bases. The germline gives CDR1 SNHLY, CDR2 FYNNEI. The V gene lost 10 bases and the J gene lost 0 bases, with 22 bases spanning the gap. This CDR3 is built from 18 residues. This CDR3 is CAKSNTVAGSSGANVLTF. The DNA of the CDR3 is TGTGCCAAAAGCAATACTGTGGCGGGGAGCTCTGGGGCCAACGTCCTGACTTTC.

The rearrangement uses TRBV5-8 and TRBJ2-2; unclear D gene. The V end was cut by 7 bases, the J end by 8 bases, with 15 bases between. The CDR3 contains 13 residues. The germline V gene has CDR1 SGHTS and CDR2 YDEGEE. The chain's CDR3 is CASPAGLPGELFF. The CDR3 nucleotides are TGTGCCAGCCCCGCAGGTCTCCCTGGGGAGCTGTTTTTT. Complete variable domain (other parts from reference TRBV5-8 and TRBJ2-2): EAGVTQSPTHLIKTRGQQATLRCSPISGHTSVYWYQQALGLGLQFLLWYDEGEERNRGNFPPRFSGRQFPNYSSELNVNALELEDSALYLCASPAGLPGELFFGEGSRLTVL.

This clone occurred a few times. The V gene is TRBV5-1, the J gene TRBJ2-3; no firm D call. CDR3 length: 14 residues. V dropped 1 base and J dropped 6 bases, with 12 bases sitting between them. Germline V gives CDR1 SGHRS, CDR2 YFSETQ. Here the CDR3 reads CASSLRARLDTQYF. In DNA form, the CDR3 reads TGCGCCAGCAGCTTGAGAGCGAGACTGGATACGCAGTATTTT.

In DNA form, the CDR3 reads TGTGCCAGCAGCGTACAGGGGGCCGCCGGGGAGCTGTTTTTT. Its protein product is CASSVQGAAGELFF. The chain joins TRBV9 to TRBJ2-2; 8 bases are a match to TRBD1. V lost 1 base and J lost 6; bases outside the gene matches: 2. The CDR3 consists of 14 residues. CDR1 and CDR2 from the germline V gene are SGDLS and YYNGEE.

The rearrangement uses TRBV7-3 and TRBJ2-7, with 10 nucleotides matching TRBD1. Per germline, CDR1 SGHTA and CDR2 FQGTGA. This CDR3 contains 15 residues. The V segment lost 5 bases and the J segment 3 bases; nucleotides outside the gene matches: 7. The CDR3 loop is CASSLTGGLIYEQYF. In nucleotides, the CDR3 is TGTGCCAGCAGCCTGACAGGGGGCCTTATCTACGAGCAGTACTTC.

This chain uses TRBV19 with TRBJ2-3, with 8 bases matching TRBD1. The CDR3 sequence is 18 residues long. The trim removed 6 bases at V and 0 bases at J, leaving 14 bases unmatched. In germline, CDR1 is LNHDA, CDR2 SQIVND (reference sequence). The DNA of the CDR3 is TGTGCCAGTAGGGCCCCCGGGTCCAGGGGGCAGAGCACAGATACGCAGTATTTT. This sequence encodes CASRAPGSRGQSTDTQYF.

The V call is TRBV5-1, the J call TRBJ1-1, with 7 bases lining up with TRBD1. V was pared by 4 bases and J by 0 bases, with 3 bases of the junction left unmatched. Germline V gene sequence: CDR1 SGHRS, CDR2 YFSETQ. The CDR3 has 14 amino acids. The CDR3: CASSETGMNTEAFF. The CDR3 DNA follows: TGCGCCAGCAGCGAGACAGGGATGAACACTGAAGCTTTCTTT.

As for this clone: One end of the junction is discordant with germline, which a read error may explain. This rearrangement joins TRBV12-3 or TRBV12-4 to TRBJ1-2, with 7 positions matching TRBD1. CDR3 length equals 11 residues. The CDR3 protein is CASSRGQRKSF. CDR3 DNA: TGTGCCAGCAGCCGGGGACAGAGAAAGAGCTTC.

The chain has TRBV15 and TRBJ2-5; 7 nucleotides agree with TRBD1. CDR1 is LNHNV and CDR2 is YYDKDF in the germline V gene (reference sequence). The CDR3 covers 14 residues. V was pared by 4 bases and J by 1 base, with 3 bases of the junction left unmatched. The CDR3 nucleotides are TGTGCCACCAGCATAGGGACAGTCCAAGAGACCCAGTACTTC. This gives the protein CATSIGTVQETQYF.

The chain uses TRBV25-1 and TRBJ2-1; TRBD1 matches at 7 bases. This CDR3 has 16 residues. The V gene's germline CDR1 is MGHDK and CDR2 SYGVNS. V lost 1 base and J lost 0; bases outside the gene matches: 3. The CDR3 sequence is CASSEWGTVSYNEQFF. The CDR3 region has the DNA TGTGCCAGCAGTGAATGGGGGACAGTCTCCTACAATGAGCAGTTCTTC.

The chain has TRBV29-1 and TRBJ2-3, with TRBD1 identical over 11 bases. Germline CDR1 reads SQVTM; CDR2 reads ANQGSEA. The length of the CDR3 is 16 residues. V lost 7 bases and J lost 3; bases outside the gene matches: 12. The CDR3 nucleotides are TGCAGCGGGAAAGGATCGCGGGACAGGGGGACAGATACGCAGTATTTT. Translated, it gives CSGKGSRDRGTDTQYF.

This clone showed up just a few times. The chain couples TRBV4-1 to TRBJ1-4; D may be TRBD1 (6 bases). The V gene's germline CDR1 is MGHRA and CDR2 YSYEKL. The ends were cut back, 0 bases at V and 4 bases at J, with 9 bases in the middle. The CDR3 length is 15 residues. In DNA, the CDR3 is TGCGCCAGCAGCCAAGAGGACAGAAGTAATGAAAAACTGTTTTTT. Translation gives CASSQEDRSNEKLFF.

This sequence joins TRBV10-2 and TRBJ1-4; TRBD1 matches 8 bases. The trim removed 7 bases at V and 6 bases at J, leaving 4 bases unmatched. The CDR3 length is 13 residues. The germline CDR1 and CDR2 sequences are WSHSY and SAAADI. CDR3 DNA: TGCGCCAGCAAAGAGACAGGGGATGAAAAACTGTTTTTT. It encodes CASKETGDEKLFF.

The chain uses TRBV5-1 and TRBJ2-7; the D gene is possibly TRBD1 (5 bases). The V end was cut by 4 bases, the J end by 4 bases, with 18 bases between. The CDR3 extends over 15 amino acids. Per the germline V gene, CDR1 is SGHRS and CDR2 is YFSETQ. CDR3 sequence reads: CASSADTFLPYEQYF. The CDR3 region has the DNA TGCGCCAGCAGCGCGGACACCTTCCTACCTTACGAGCAGTACTTC. Looking up the rest from reference TRBV5-1 and TRBJ2-7 gives the full variable domain: KAGVTQTPRYLIKTRGQQVTLSCSPISGHRSVSWYQQTPGQGLQFLFEYFSETQRNKGNFPGRFSGRQFSNSRSEMNVSTLELGDSALYLCASSADTFLPYEQYFGPGTRLTVT.

CDR3 sequence reads: CASSVATIGTAETQYF. CDR3 DNA sequence: TGTGCCAGCAGCGTAGCTACGATCGGGACAGCGGAGACCCAGTACTTC. This sequence joins TRBV9 and TRBJ2-5; the match to TRBD1 covers 7 bases. The V gene end was trimmed by 0 bases and the J gene end by 5 bases; junction bases not matched to a gene: 10. From germline, CDR1 is SGDLS and CDR2 YYNGEE. The length of the CDR3 is 16 residues.

This clone was seen more than once but under ten times. The V call is TRBV30, the J call TRBJ1-2; D is ambiguous. Germline values: CDR1 GTSNPN, CDR2 SVGIG (reference sequence). V lost 4 bases to trimming and J lost 3 bases, with 9 bases between them. CDR3 length equals 12 residues. The CDR3 sequence: CAWTGTDYGYTF. The CDR3 DNA is TGTGCCTGGACAGGCACCGACTATGGCTACACCTTC.

Many counts were recorded for this clone. The chain is built from TRBV23-1 and TRBJ2-7; 7 bases are shared with TRBD1. TRBV23-1 is placed among ORFs of uncertain function. V lost 8 bases and J lost 0; bases outside the gene matches: 7. CDR3 length: 14 residues. The CDR3 DNA reads as TGCGCCAGCCCCCGACAGGGCGCCTCCTACGAGCAGTACTTC. This encodes CASPRQGASYEQYF.

This clone came up many times. This chain connects TRBV19 to TRBJ1-2; 7 nucleotides line up with TRBD1. This CDR3 contains 13 residues. Unmatched junction bases numbered 3, after V lost 4 bases and J lost 4 bases. Germline assignment: CDR1 LNHDA and CDR2 SQIVND (reference sequence). In DNA form, the CDR3 reads TGTGCCAGTAGTAAGGGGGCGACCTATGGCTACACCTTC. Encoded protein: CASSKGATYGYTF.

The chain couples TRBV29-1 to TRBJ1-2, with 9 bases that match TRBD1. The trim removed 1 base at V and 6 bases at J, leaving 3 bases unmatched. Germline V CDR1 and CDR2: SQVTM, ANQGSEA. The CDR3 runs 13 residues. The CDR3 reads CSVEGQGVDGYTF. The CDR3 region has the DNA TGCAGCGTTGAAGGACAGGGGGTGGATGGCTACACCTTC.

The gene calls are TRBV18 and TRBJ1-2; D is perhaps TRBD1 (6 bases). The CDR3 extends over 15 amino acids. V was cut by 1 base and J by 3 bases, with 12 bases left in between. Looked up from germline, CDR1 is KGHSH and CDR2 is LQKENI. As DNA, the CDR3 is TGTGCCAGCTCACCACGGCCAGGGGTCGACTATGGCTACACCTTC. Its protein product is CASSPRPGVDYGYTF.

The V gene is TRBV27, the J gene TRBJ2-3; 8 nucleotides line up with TRBD2. V gave up 5 bases and J gave up 0 bases; unmatched junction bases: 10. The CDR3 contains 17 residues. The germline V gene encodes CDR1 MNHEY and CDR2 SMNVEV (reference sequence). The CDR3 nucleotides read TGTGCCAGCAGTCTAGCGACTAGCGCCAGGAGCACAGATACGCAGTATTTT. Translating it yields CASSLATSARSTDTQYF.

This chain uses TRBV12-5 with TRBJ1-1; D gene uncertain. CDR1 is LGHNT and CDR2 is FRNRAP in the germline V gene. Trimming removed 3 bases from V and 7 bases from J, with 9 bases in between. CDR3 length: 12 residues. CDR3 amino acids: CASGFTRVEAFF. As DNA, the CDR3 is TGTGCTAGTGGTTTCACACGGGTTGAAGCTTTCTTT.

The chain combines TRBV18 with TRBJ1-2, with 7 bases identical to TRBD1. With 2 bases clipped from V and 4 bases from J, the junction kept 1 base outside the gene matches. CDR1 is KGHSH and CDR2 is LQKENI in the germline V gene. The CDR3 spans 13 residues. The CDR3 reads CASSPDRVYGYTF. As DNA, the CDR3 is TGTGCCAGCTCACCAGACAGGGTCTATGGCTACACCTTC.

In this sample, this clone turned up many times. The genes are TRBV7-2 and TRBJ1-1; D is ambiguous. Looked up from germline, CDR1 is SGHTA and CDR2 is FQGNSA. The CDR3 sequence is 15 residues long. Trimming removed 2 bases at V and 0 bases at J, with 10 bases between. The CDR3 DNA sequence: TGTGCCAGCAGCTTAATGGCCAATTTGAACACTGAAGCTTTCTTT. Translating it yields CASSLMANLNTEAFF.

The chain employs TRBV6-5 and TRBJ1-2, with D tentatively TRBD1 (6 bases). CDR1 is MNHEY, CDR2 SVGAGI, per germline. The ends were cut back, 6 bases at V and 4 bases at J, with 15 bases in the middle. CDR3 size: 14 residues. CDR3 DNA sequence: TGTGCCAGCAGGGATACAGGGCTTGTCTATGGCTACACCTTC. This sequence encodes CASRDTGLVYGYTF.

This chain uses TRBV28 with TRBJ2-5, with TRBD1 identical over 7 bases. The CDR3 length is 16 residues. Germline V CDR1 and CDR2: MDHEN, SYDVKM. Germline trimming cut 4 bases from V and 2 bases from J; bases unmatched to any gene: 10. The CDR3 loop is CASSSRQGSQQETQYF. The CDR3 DNA reads TGTGCCAGCAGTTCCAGACAGGGATCACAGCAAGAGACCCAGTACTTC.

The chain employs TRBV19 and TRBJ1-1; possible D gene TRBD1, 5 bases. Germline CDR1 is LNHDA and CDR2 is SQIVND (reference sequence). Between the trimmed V and J ends, which lost 0 bases and 11 bases, there was a span of 13 bases. This CDR3 has 13 amino acids. In DNA, the CDR3 is TGTGCCAGTAGTATAGATCGAGCAGGGAGGGCTTTCTTT. It specifies CASSIDRAGRAFF. The full variable domain, in which reference TRBV19 and TRBJ1-1 provide the parts outside the CDR3, is DGGITQSPKYLFRKEGQNVTLSCEQNLNHDAMYWYRQDPGQGLRLIYYSQIVNDFQKGDIAEGYSVSREKKESFPLTVTSAQKNPTAFYLCASSIDRAGRAFFGQGTRLTVV.

The DNA for the CDR3 is TGTGCCAGCAGTTCACGGTCAACGTACGAGCAGTACTTC. This codes for CASSSRSTYEQYF. The gene calls are TRBV12-3 or TRBV12-4 and TRBJ2-7; D unresolved. This CDR3 comprises 13 residues. The V and J ends lost 4 bases and 4 bases respectively, with 11 bases between them.

V is TRBV6-6 and J is TRBJ1-1; D remains unclear. Trimming removed 5 bases from V and 4 bases from J, with 8 bases in between. This CDR3 comprises 12 residues. Germline V gene lookup returns CDR1 MNHNY and CDR2 SVGAGI (reference sequence). The CDR3 reads CASSLRSTEAFF. CDR3 in DNA: TGTGCCAGCAGTCTCCGGAGCACTGAAGCTTTCTTT.

CDR3 protein: CASSPLTSGGRNEQFF. CDR3 bases: TGTGCCAGCAGCCCCCTAACTAGCGGGGGGAGGAATGAGCAGTTCTTC. The V gene is TRBV4-2, the J gene TRBJ2-1; 12 bases line up with TRBD2. CDR3 size: 16 residues. Germline trimming cut 4 bases from V and 7 bases from J; bases unmatched to any gene: 8. Per germline, CDR1 LGHNA and CDR2 YNFKEQ.

The V call is TRBV2, the J call TRBJ1-4; TRBD1 aligns across 7 bases. The CDR3 has 13 amino acids. V gave up 6 bases and J gave up 5 bases; unmatched junction bases: 3. CDR1 SNHLY and CDR2 FYNNEI come from the germline V gene. CDR3 region: CASSEQGNEKLFF. The DNA of the CDR3 is TGTGCCAGCAGCGAACAGGGGAATGAAAAACTGTTTTTT. The full variable domain, with the rest looked up from reference TRBV2 and TRBJ1-4, is EPEVTQTPSHQVTQMGQEVILRCVPISNHLYFYWYRQILGQKVEFLVSFYNNEISEKSEIFDDQFSVERPDGSNFTLKIRSTKLEDSAMYFCASSEQGNEKLFFGSGTQLSVL.

This clone appeared once. V gene TRBV11-2 combines with J gene TRBJ1-3; 9 bases agree with TRBD1. The CDR3 runs to 13 residues. From germline, CDR1 is SGHAT and CDR2 FQNNGV. The junction had 2 bases not matched to a gene; V was cut back by 4 bases and J by 7 bases. Written as DNA, the CDR3 is TGTGCCAGCAGCTCAGACAGGGGGAACACCATATATTTT. This translates into CASSSDRGNTIYF.